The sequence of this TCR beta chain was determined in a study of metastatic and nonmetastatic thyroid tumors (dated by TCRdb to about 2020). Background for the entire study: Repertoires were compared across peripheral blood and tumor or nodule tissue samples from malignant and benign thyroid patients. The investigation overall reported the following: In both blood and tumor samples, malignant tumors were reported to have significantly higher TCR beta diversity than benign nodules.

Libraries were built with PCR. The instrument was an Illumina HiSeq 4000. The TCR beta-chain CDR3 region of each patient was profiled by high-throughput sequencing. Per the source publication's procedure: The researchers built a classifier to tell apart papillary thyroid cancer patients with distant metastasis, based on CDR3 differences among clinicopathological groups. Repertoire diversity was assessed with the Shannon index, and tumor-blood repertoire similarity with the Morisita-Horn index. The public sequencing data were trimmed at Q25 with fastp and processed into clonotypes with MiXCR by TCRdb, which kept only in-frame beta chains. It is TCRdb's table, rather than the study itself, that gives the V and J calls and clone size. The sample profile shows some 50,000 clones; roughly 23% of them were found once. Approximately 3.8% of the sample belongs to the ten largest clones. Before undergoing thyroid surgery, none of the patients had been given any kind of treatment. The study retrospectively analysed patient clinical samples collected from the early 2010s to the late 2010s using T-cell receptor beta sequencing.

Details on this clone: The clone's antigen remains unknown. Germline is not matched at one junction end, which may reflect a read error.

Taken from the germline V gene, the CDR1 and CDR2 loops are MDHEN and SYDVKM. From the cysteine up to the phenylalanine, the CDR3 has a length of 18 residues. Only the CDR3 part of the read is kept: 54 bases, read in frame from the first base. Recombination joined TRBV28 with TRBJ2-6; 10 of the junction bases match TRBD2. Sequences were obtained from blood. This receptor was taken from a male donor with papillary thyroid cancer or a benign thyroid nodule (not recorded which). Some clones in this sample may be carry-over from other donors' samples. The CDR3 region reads CASSVSGRPLSGDNVLTF. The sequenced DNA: TGTGCCAGCAGCGTTAGCGGGAGGCCCCTCTCTGGGGACAACGTCCTGACTTTC.